This T cell receptor beta chain comes out of a study of blood T cell repertoires in COVID-19. In the study overall: Whether acute or convalescent, the COVID-19 samples came from the United States, Italy and Spain. Sample material is recorded as cDNA or gDNA derived from T cells, B-cell-depleted T cells, or PBMCs.

Seattle's enrolled individuals joined amid active infection and were then monitored longitudinally. This CDR3 spans 15 amino acids. Germline CDR1 is SGHRS and CDR2 is YFSETQ. Trimming removed 0 bases from V and 3 bases from J, with 9 bases in between. As processed by the authors: Scientists estimated how many nucleated cells there were by amplifying reference gene primers. The table came from immunoSEQ multiplex PCR; TCRdb's copy has only in-frame clones and leaves some out. D and trimming were read from the DNA, whereas the V and J calls and clone size are those reported in that table. The sample has 300,000 to 450,000 clones; more than 70% are singletons.

The chain employs TRBV5-1 and TRBJ2-2; D not resolved. Sample: peripheral blood. This TCR was recovered from a woman between 55 and 75 years old with COVID-19, enrolled during active disease. This CDR3 is CASSLVVADTGELFF. The CDR3 DNA sequence: TGCGCCAGCAGCTTGGTTGTCGCGGACACCGGGGAGCTGTTTTTT.